The present TCR beta chain was sequenced within a study of tissue T cells after allogeneic stem cell transplantation. Germline-derived CDR1 and CDR2 are SGHSN and HYEKVE. The CDR3 spans 13 residues. The J segment lost 3 bases and the V segment lost 2 bases, leaving 3 bases of the junction unmatched. General observations from the study: Alloreactivity or antigen specificity of tissue TCRs was not determined; some clones might be host cells. Within patients, tissue anatomy strongly shaped TCR repertoire composition. Shared clones across patients were few; motif clustering revealed tissue-specific shared signatures.

Profiled with immunoSEQ multiplex PCR; TCRdb holds only in-frame clones, not every one. The sample yields about 50,000 clones, roughly 73% seen once. In the case of this clone: Its antigen is unknown. Gene names follow the mouse nomenclature. With the read ending 1 residue before the CDR3 end, the germline J gene is used to fill in that end.

The source material was sorted cells pooled from one or two spleens. The rearrangement uses TRBV12-1 and TRBJ2-7; 7 bases align to TRBD1. The TCR comes from a pool of C57BL/6 mice in good health. This CDR3 is CASSPPGGYEQYF. CDR3 DNA (partial): TGTGCCAGCTCTCCCCCAGGGGGCTATGAACAGTAC.